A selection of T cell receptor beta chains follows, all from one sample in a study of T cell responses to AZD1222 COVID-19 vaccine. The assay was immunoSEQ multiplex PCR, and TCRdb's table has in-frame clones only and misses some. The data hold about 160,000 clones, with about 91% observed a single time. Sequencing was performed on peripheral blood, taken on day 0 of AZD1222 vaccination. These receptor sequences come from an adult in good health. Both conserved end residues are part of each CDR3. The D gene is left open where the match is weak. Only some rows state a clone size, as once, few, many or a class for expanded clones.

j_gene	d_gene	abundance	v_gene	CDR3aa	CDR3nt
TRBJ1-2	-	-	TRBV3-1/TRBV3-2	CASSQEGQDRRYTF	TGTGCCAGCAGCCAAGAGGGCCAGGACAGACGCTACACCTTC
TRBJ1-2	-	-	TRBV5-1	CASSLGEGYTF	TGCGCCAGCAGCTTGGGGGAGGGCTACACCTTC
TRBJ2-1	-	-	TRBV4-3	CASSQRRGQGTYNEQFF	TGCGCCAGCAGCCAGCGACGGGGCCAGGGAACCTACAATGAGCAGTTCTTC
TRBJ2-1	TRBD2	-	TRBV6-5	CASSYSRSGANNEQFF	TGTGCCAGCAGTTACTCGAGGAGCGGGGCTAACAATGAGCAGTTCTTC
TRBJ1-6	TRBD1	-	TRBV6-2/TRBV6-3	CASSPGQGNSPLHF	TGTGCCAGCAGTCCGGGACAGGGTAATTCACCCCTCCACTTT
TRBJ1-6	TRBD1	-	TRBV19	CASRTRQGASPLHF	TGTGCCAGTAGGACGAGACAGGGAGCTTCACCCCTCCACTTT
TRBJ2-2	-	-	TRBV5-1	CASSFPLRNTGELFF	TGCGCCAGCAGCTTCCCCCTCAGGAACACCGGGGAGCTGTTTTTT
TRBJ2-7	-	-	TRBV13	CASSRFAGSSSYEQYF	TGTGCCAGCAGCCGTTTTGCGGGCTCCAGCTCCTACGAGCAGTACTTC
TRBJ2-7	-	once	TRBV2	CASSVLGTSYEQYF	TGTGCCAGCAGTGTATTAGGGACCAGCTACGAGCAGTACTTC
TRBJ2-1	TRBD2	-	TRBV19	CASTPPGGPNEQFF	TGTGCCAGTACCCCCCCGGGAGGGCCGAATGAGCAGTTCTTC
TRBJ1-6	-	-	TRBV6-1	CASSDAGNSPLHF	TGTGCCAGCAGTGATGCTGGGAATTCACCCCTCCACTTT
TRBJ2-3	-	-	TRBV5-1	CASSFGASTDTQYF	TGCGCCAGCAGCTTCGGAGCTAGCACAGATACGCAGTATTTT
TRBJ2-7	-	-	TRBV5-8	CASSSHPGGPEKPPYEQYF	TGTGCCAGCAGTTCTCACCCCGGGGGCCCCGAGAAGCCTCCCTACGAGCAGTACTTC
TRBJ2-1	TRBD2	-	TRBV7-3	CASSLRASGRRNEQFF	TGTGCCAGCAGCTTAAGGGCTAGCGGGAGACGCAATGAGCAGTTCTTC
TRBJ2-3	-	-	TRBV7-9	CASSYWTLADTQYF	TGTGCCAGCAGCTACTGGACCCTGGCAGATACGCAGTATTTT
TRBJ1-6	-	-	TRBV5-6	CASSSQNYNSPLHF	TGTGCCAGCAGCTCACAGAACTATAATTCACCCCTCCACTTT
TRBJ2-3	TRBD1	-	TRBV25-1	CASSEWTARDRVTDTQYF	TGTGCCAGCAGTGAATGGACTGCGAGGGACAGGGTCACAGATACGCAGTATTTT
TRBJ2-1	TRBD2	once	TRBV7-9	CASRPPRGGLAGTRNEQFF	TGTGCCAGCCGCCCACCCCGAGGGGGACTAGCGGGAACAAGAAATGAGCAGTTCTTC
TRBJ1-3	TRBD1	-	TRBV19	CASRGGQGPGNTIYF	TGTGCCAGTAGAGGGGGACAGGGGCCTGGAAACACCATATATTTT
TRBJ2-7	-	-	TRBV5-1	CASSLTARYEQYF	TGCGCCAGCAGCTTGACGGCCAGGTACGAGCAGTACTTC
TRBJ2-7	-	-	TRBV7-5	CARSLTPSEQYF	TGTGCCAGAAGCTTAACTCCGTCCGAGCAGTACTTC
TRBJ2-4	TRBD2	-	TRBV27	CASTGLAGEENIQYF	TGTGCCAGCACGGGACTAGCGGGAGAAGAAAACATTCAGTACTTC